These 5 T cell receptor beta chains came from one sample sequenced in a study of T cell responses to AZD1222 COVID-19 vaccine. Profiling relied on immunoSEQ multiplex PCR, and the TCRdb table lists in-frame clones only, not all of them. In the table there are about 110,000 clones, about 94% of which are singletons. Here the sequenced sample was peripheral blood, taken 28 days after the second AZD1222 dose. The receptors stem from an adult who received the AZD1222 COVID-19 vaccine.

J is TRBJ2-1 and V is TRBV18, with TRBD2 identical over 8 bases. Germline V gene sequence: CDR1 KGHSH, CDR2 LQKENI. The CDR3 loop spans 16 amino acids. V trimming: 6 bases; J trimming: 5 bases; junction bases outside the gene matches: 12. CDR3 sequence: CASSRLSGRAHNEQFF. CDR3 nucleotide sequence: TGTGCCAGCTCCCGGCTATCCGGGAGGGCTCACAATGAGCAGTTCTTC.

The rearrangement uses TRBV5-1 and TRBJ2-1, with TRBD2 matching 8 bases. Trimming at V came to 4 bases and at J to 8 bases, leaving 8 bases not matched to a gene. The germline gives CDR1 SGHRS, CDR2 YFSETQ. The length of the CDR3 is 14 residues. The CDR3 loop reads CASSAGLGLDEQFF. The CDR3 DNA reads as TGCGCCAGCAGCGCGGGACTAGGACTGGATGAGCAGTTCTTC.

The chain carries TRBV6-5 and TRBJ1-6, with D uncertain. Trimming pared 0 bases from V and 14 bases from J, leaving 17 bases between. The CDR3 covers 15 residues. Germline CDR1 MNHEY, CDR2 SVGAGI. DNA for the CDR3: TGTGCCAGCAGTTACTCGATGGGTTATCAGACCGCCCTCCACTTT. Translated, it gives CASSYSMGYQTALHF.

The chain combines TRBV19 with TRBJ2-6; D is possibly TRBD1 (5 bases). Looked up from germline, CDR1 is LNHDA and CDR2 is SQIVND (reference sequence). The CDR3 consists of 19 residues. Trimming took off 3 bases at V and 0 bases at J, with 18 bases between the two ends. The CDR3, as DNA: TGTGCCAGTAGTATCCATGGGGCAGCCGAAAACTCTGGGGCCAACGTCCTGACTTTC. It is translated as CASSIHGAAENSGANVLTF.

This chain connects TRBV9 to TRBJ2-7; D unresolved. The V end was cut by 4 bases, the J end by 0 bases, with 14 bases between. From germline, CDR1 is SGDLS and CDR2 YYNGEE. The CDR3 has 15 residues. The CDR3 region is CASSPYDVFSYEQYF. As DNA, the CDR3 is TGTGCCAGCAGCCCCTACGATGTCTTCTCCTACGAGCAGTACTTC.